The subject of this entry is one T cell receptor beta chain. Germline CDR1 SEHNR, CDR2 FQNEAQ (reference sequence). CDR3 length equals 13 residues. V was pared by 6 bases and J by 4 bases, with 10 bases between. This sample stems from a study of control samples from healthy donors and cancer patients. Clones were read by immunoSEQ multiplex PCR, and TCRdb kept only the in-frame ones, dropping some. The sample lists fewer than 200,000 clones, about 93% occurring once. The specimen sequenced was blood. This TCR was sampled from a woman aged 60-75 years in good health. This chain connects TRBV7-9 to TRBJ1-5, with no clear D. The CDR3 coding sequence is TGTGCCAGCAGGTCCCGCCTAAATCAGCCCCAGCATTTT. Its protein is CASRSRLNQPQHF.